The 4 T cell receptor beta chains below were found in one sample sequenced in a study of vaccination and CD4 T cells after COVID-19. As to treatment: approximately nine-day PBMC culture with coronavirus spike peptide pools or control peptides (ViraFEST assay). Before the COVID-19 pandemic (2011-2018), CD4+ T cells were obtained from the unexposed donor. The study sequenced cultured CD4+ T cell DNA using the Oncomine TCR Beta short-read assay. From the PCR reads, TCRdb called clonotypes with MiXCR, one entry per CDR3 protein. Of under 8,500 distinct CDR3 sequences listed, 45% to 50% are singletons. These receptors' targets are unknown. The sequenced material came from CD4+ T cells from blood, cultured in vitro. The receptors stem from a human donor in good health.

This clonotype was counted a single time. The V and J genes are TRBV7-2 and TRBJ2-3, with 8 positions matching TRBD2. CDR3 length: 14 amino acids. Germline CDR1 SGHTA, CDR2 FQGNSA. The V gene end was trimmed by 1 base and the J gene end by 4 bases; junction bases not matched to a gene: 1. The CDR3 protein is CASSLGLASDTQYF. CDR3 nucleotides: TGTGCCAGCAGCTTAGGACTAGCGTCAGATACGCAGTATTTT.

V and J are TRBV7-8 and TRBJ2-1, with TRBD2 matching 15 bases. Germline CDR1 reads SGHVS; CDR2 reads FQNEAQ. Trimming at V came to 5 bases and at J to 3 bases, leaving 5 bases not matched to a gene. CDR3 size: 17 residues. CDR3 coding DNA: TGTGCCAGCAGCCCCAGGACTAGCGGGAGGGTCTACAATGAGCAGTTCTTC. It is translated as CASSPRTSGRVYNEQFF. Variable domain in full (rest from reference TRBV7-8 and TRBJ2-1): GAGVSQSPRYKVAKRGQDVALRCDPISGHVSLFWYQQALGQGPEFLTYFQNEAQLDKSGLPSDRFFAERPEGSVSTLKIQRTQQEDSAVYLCASSPRTSGRVYNEQFFGPGTRLTVL.

This chain's CDR3 is CASRGGCGGYNEQFF. CDR3 coding DNA: TGTGCCAGCAGGGGGGGTTGCGGGGGGTACAATGAGCAGTTCTTC. The rearrangement links TRBV21-1 to TRBJ2-1; the D call of TRBD1 is as the table states it, not checked on the DNA. TRBV21-1 is given as a pseudogene. The CDR3 contains 15 residues.

This clonotype turned up a few times. The chain joins TRBV6-2 or TRBV6-3 to TRBJ1-2, with D possibly matching TRBD1 (5 bases). CDR3 length equals 15 residues. With 3 bases removed from V and 4 bases from J, the gap between germline ends came to 15 bases. Germline V lookup: CDR1 MNHEY, CDR2 SVGEGT. CDR3 DNA: TGTGCCAGCAGTTATCATCCACAACAGGCCTATGGCTACACCTTC. This sequence encodes CASSYHPQQAYGYTF.